These 27 T cell receptor beta chains came from one sample sequenced in a study of T cells in Graves' hyperthyroidism and ophthalmopathy. Amplified TCR beta CDR3 regions came from RNA transcripts. Researchers ran a first-round RT-PCR on the TCR CDR3 using the HTBI primer set. TCRdb passed the multiplex PCR reads through MiXCR, listing each CDR3 protein once. The sample shows a few hundred thousand distinct CDR3 sequences, about 13% of them seen only once. Source material: blood. These receptors all come from a woman in her late teens or twenties with Graves' hyperthyroidism.

The genes are TRBV6-4 and TRBJ1-1; 9 nucleotides align to TRBD1. CDR3 size: 14 residues. Germline V CDR1 and CDR2: MRHNA, SNTAGT. The V gene end was trimmed by 6 bases and the J gene end by 4 bases; junction bases not matched to a gene: 6. The CDR3 nucleotides read TGTGCCAGCAGAAGGGACAGGGAGGCCACTGAAGCTTTCTTT. It is translated as CASRRDREATEAFF.

This clonotype occurred many times. The rearrangement uses TRBV7-9 and TRBJ2-7, with D tentatively TRBD1 (6 bases). This CDR3 spans 13 amino acids. The germline CDR1 and CDR2 sequences are SEHNR and FQNEAQ (reference sequence). Trimming took 4 bases from V and 4 from J, leaving 11 bases between them. In DNA form, the CDR3 reads TGTGCCAGCAGCTCAGCTACAGGGTACGAGCAGTACTTC. Its translation is CASSSATGYEQYF. Full variable domain (remainder filled in from reference TRBV7-9 and TRBJ2-7): DTGVSQNPRHKITKRGQNVTFRCDPISEHNRLYWYRQTLGQGPEFLTYFQNEAQLEKSRLLSDRFSAERPKGSFSTLEIQRTEQGDSAMYLCASSSATGYEQYFGPGTRLTVT.

This clonotype was counted at least ten times. The chain links TRBV12-3 or TRBV12-4 to TRBJ1-2; no clear D gene. The CDR3 loop spans 11 amino acids. The V and J ends lost 10 bases and 4 bases respectively, with 10 bases between them. The CDR3 reads CATTRAYGYTF. The DNA of the CDR3 is TGTGCCACGACACGAGCCTATGGCTACACCTTC.

This clonotype was counted at least ten times. The V call is TRBV28, the J call TRBJ1-4; D remains unclear. The V end was cut by 2 bases, the J end by 8 bases, with 9 bases between. This CDR3 contains 13 residues. Germline V gene sequence: CDR1 MDHEN, CDR2 SYDVKM. The CDR3 DNA follows: TGTGCCAGCAGTTTAGCCGAGGAGGAAAAACTGTTTTTT. This codes for CASSLAEEEKLFF. Using reference TRBV28 and TRBJ1-4 for the parts outside the CDR3, the full variable domain is DVKVTQSSRYLVKRTGEKVFLECVQDMDHENMFWYRQDPGLGLRLIYFSYDVKMKEKGDIPEGYSVSREKKERFSLILESASTNQTSMYLCASSLAEEEKLFFGSGTQLSVL.

There are many counts of this clonotype. The chain has TRBV10-2 and TRBJ2-5; D gene unclear. CDR1 WSHSY and CDR2 SAAADI come from the germline V gene. The CDR3 is 12 amino acids. V shed 4 bases and J shed 5 bases, with 8 bases lying between them. CDR3 protein: CASSVGEETQYF. The CDR3 DNA follows: TGCGCCAGCAGTGTGGGTGAGGAGACCCAGTACTTC.

The chain is built from TRBV7-3 and TRBJ2-2; 8 bases match TRBD2. This CDR3 has 15 residues. Germline V gene data show CDR1 as SGHTA and CDR2 as FQGTGA. The V segment lost 3 bases and the J segment 4 bases; nucleotides outside the gene matches: 4. In nucleotides, the CDR3 is TGTGCCAGCAGCTTTAGCGGGACGGGCACCGGGGAGCTGTTTTTT. Its protein is CASSFSGTGTGELFF. The full variable domain, its missing parts supplied by reference TRBV7-3 and TRBJ2-2, is GAGVSQTPSNKVTEKGKYVELRCDPISGHTALYWYRQSLGQGPEFLIYFQGTGAADDSGLPNDRFFAVRPEGSVSTLKIQRTERGDSAVYLCASSFSGTGTGELFFGEGSRLTVL.

V gene TRBV4-1 combines with J gene TRBJ1-1; TRBD1 aligns across 7 bases. The length of the CDR3 is 13 residues. Germline-derived CDR1 and CDR2 are MGHRA and YSYEKL. V was pared by 4 bases and J by 5 bases, with 4 bases of the junction left unmatched. CDR3 region: CASSRYRGTEAFF. The DNA for the CDR3 is TGCGCCAGCAGCCGCTACAGGGGAACTGAAGCTTTCTTT.

The chain recombines TRBV19 with TRBJ2-6; a possible D gene is TRBD1 (7 bases). The CDR3 sequence is 22 residues long. Germline assignment: CDR1 LNHDA and CDR2 SQIVND (reference sequence). V gave up 11 bases and J gave up 0 bases, with 35 bases separating them. Here the CDR3 reads CAVGSPGDRTGFFVSGANVLTF. The CDR3 DNA sequence: TGTGCCGTGGGTTCTCCGGGGGACCGGACAGGTTTCTTTGTCTCTGGGGCCAACGTCCTGACTTTC.

This clonotype was counted at least ten times. This chain uses TRBV28 with TRBJ2-1, with no clear D. The CDR3 covers 14 residues. Deletions cut 8 bases from V and 8 bases from J, with 19 bases between. Germline CDR1 is MDHEN and CDR2 is SYDVKM. The CDR3: CASAQPLELDEQFF. CDR3 coding DNA: TGTGCCAGCGCACAACCCCTCGAGCTCGATGAGCAGTTCTTC. The full variable domain, rest sourced from reference TRBV28 and TRBJ2-1, is DVKVTQSSRYLVKRTGEKVFLECVQDMDHENMFWYRQDPGLGLRLIYFSYDVKMKEKGDIPEGYSVSREKKERFSLILESASTNQTSMYLCASAQPLELDEQFFGPGTRLTVL.

This clonotype was picked up many times. The chain is built from TRBV2 and TRBJ2-1, with 7 bases matching TRBD2. The CDR3 sequence is 14 residues long. Germline-derived CDR1 and CDR2 are SNHLY and FYNNEI. V gave up 7 bases and J gave up 0 bases; unmatched junction bases: 3. Written as DNA, the CDR3 is TGTGCCAGCACGCGGGGGATCTCCTACAATGAGCAGTTCTTC. This gives the protein CASTRGISYNEQFF.

The chain couples TRBV6-5 to TRBJ1-5; D ambiguous. The CDR3 is 15 amino acids. Per the germline V gene, CDR1 is MNHEY and CDR2 is SVGAGI. V lost 2 bases and J lost 0, with 8 bases in between. The CDR3 sequence: CASSYGSDSNQPQHF. DNA of the CDR3: TGTGCCAGCAGTTACGGTTCAGATAGCAATCAGCCCCAGCATTTT.

Turning to this clonotype: One end of the junction does not line up with germline, which may come from a read error. The chain recombines TRBV2 with TRBJ2-7; 8 bases align to TRBD1. Germline values: CDR1 SNHLY, CDR2 FYNNEI. The length of the CDR3 is 13 residues. For the CDR3, the DNA is TGTGCCATCAGTGCGCAGGGGGCTTCCGAGCAGTACTTC. It specifies CAISAQGASEQYF.

There are a few counts of this clonotype. The CDR3 sequence: CASSIGDPGGQETQYF. CDR3 DNA sequence: TGTGCCAGTAGTATTGGCGACCCAGGGGGACAAGAGACCCAGTACTTC. V gene TRBV19 combines with J gene TRBJ2-5, with 7 positions matching TRBD1. J gave up 2 bases and V 3 bases, and 9 bases lay outside the gene matches. The germline V gene has CDR1 LNHDA and CDR2 SQIVND (reference sequence). CDR3 size: 16 residues.

The chain links TRBV28 to TRBJ2-1; TRBD1 aligns across 9 bases. CDR3 length equals 15 residues. V shed 5 bases, J shed 6 bases, and the junction held 8 bases outside the gene matches. Looked up from germline, CDR1 is MDHEN and CDR2 is SYDVKM. CDR3 loop: CASSAPGTGTNEQFF. CDR3 sequence (DNA): TGTGCCAGCAGTGCCCCCGGGACAGGGACCAATGAGCAGTTCTTC.

This rearrangement joins TRBV2 to TRBJ2-2; TRBD2 might be the D (5 bases). CDR1 and CDR2 (germline): SNHLY, FYNNEI. The CDR3 consists of 14 residues. V lost 1 base, J lost 7 bases, and 10 bases lay in between. CDR3 residues: CASSEDGRVGELFF. The CDR3 DNA reads as TGTGCCAGCAGTGAAGACGGGCGGGTCGGGGAGCTGTTTTTT.

The V and J genes are TRBV7-9 and TRBJ2-5, with TRBD2 matching 7 bases. The trim removed 5 bases at V and 0 bases at J, leaving 3 bases unmatched. CDR1 is SEHNR, CDR2 FQNEAQ, per germline (reference sequence). The CDR3 has 14 amino acids. CDR3 sequence (DNA): TGTGCCAGCAGCCTTGGGAGGGACCAAGAGACCCAGTACTTC. It codes for CASSLGRDQETQYF.

The rearrangement uses TRBV9 and TRBJ1-2; 9 positions agree with TRBD1. Germline trimming cut 6 bases from V and 2 bases from J; bases unmatched to any gene: 5. This CDR3 is built from 14 residues. Germline CDR1 reads SGDLS; CDR2 reads YYNGEE. The CDR3 nucleotides are TGTGCCAGCAACCCGACAGGGGGAAACTATGGCTACACCTTC. It is translated as CASNPTGGNYGYTF.

This clonotype was counted many times. The chain links TRBV27 to TRBJ1-3, with TRBD1 matching over 8 bases. Per germline, CDR1 MNHEY and CDR2 SMNVEV (reference sequence). Germline trimming cut 3 bases from V and 1 base from J; bases unmatched to any gene: 2. The CDR3 is made up of 15 amino acids. CDR3 coding DNA: TGTGCCAGCAGTTTTCAGGGGGCTTCTGGAAACACCATATATTTT. Its protein product is CASSFQGASGNTIYF.

This clonotype was recorded at least ten times. J is TRBJ1-5 and V is TRBV7-8, with 8 nucleotides matching TRBD1. The V segment lost 4 bases and the J segment 7 bases; nucleotides outside the gene matches: 6. Germline V gene data show CDR1 as SGHVS and CDR2 as FQNEAQ. The CDR3 is 14 residues long. In DNA, the CDR3 is TGTGCCAGCAGCTCGACAGGGGATACGCAGCCCCAGCATTTT. Encoded protein: CASSSTGDTQPQHF.

The rearrangement links TRBV6-1 to TRBJ1-4; 7 bases map to TRBD1. This CDR3 spans 13 amino acids. V shed 6 bases, J shed 6 bases, and the junction held 4 bases outside the gene matches. Germline V gene data show CDR1 as MNHNS and CDR2 as SASEGT. The CDR3 DNA follows: TGTGCCAGCAGCCGGGACAGAGATGAAAAACTGTTTTTT. Its protein product is CASSRDRDEKLFF.

This clonotype has ten or more counts. The chain combines TRBV6-2 or TRBV6-3 with TRBJ2-7; D unresolved. The CDR3 length is 15 residues. Trimming took 5 bases from V and 1 from J, leaving 15 bases between them. CDR1 and CDR2 from the germline V gene are MNHEY and SVGEGT. The CDR3 loop reads CASSPPRSPSYEQYF. CDR3 coding DNA: TGTGCCAGCAGTCCTCCCCGGTCCCCGTCCTACGAGCAGTACTTC.

The chain uses TRBV10-1 and TRBJ2-7; a possible D gene is TRBD1 (5 bases). The germline CDR1 and CDR2 sequences are WNHNN and SYGVQD (reference sequence). V lost 9 bases, J lost 0 bases, and 12 bases lay in between. The CDR3 has 13 residues. CDR3 in DNA: TGCGCCAGGGTGGGGCGCTTCTCCTACGAGCAGTACTTC. This codes for CARVGRFSYEQYF.

The CDR3 sequence is CASSEYGREQFF. CDR3 sequence (DNA): TGTGCCAGCAGTGAATACGGACGAGAGCAGTTCTTC. V and J are TRBV25-1 and TRBJ2-1; no firm D call. Trimming took 0 bases from V and 10 from J, leaving 7 bases between them. The CDR3 extends over 12 amino acids. The germline gives CDR1 MGHDK, CDR2 SYGVNS.

The rearrangement joins TRBV12-3 or TRBV12-4 to TRBJ1-3; 7 bases are shared with TRBD1. V lost 6 bases, J lost 4 bases, and 3 bases stayed unmatched. This CDR3 spans 13 amino acids. CDR3 sequence reads: CASSRGQGNTIYF. The DNA for the CDR3 is TGTGCCAGCAGCCGGGGACAGGGAAACACCATATATTTT.

As concerns this clonotype: This clone may be a read error of a much larger clone one base away. The chain employs TRBV6-1 and TRBJ2-7; perhaps TRBD2 as D (6 bases). Germline CDR1 and CDR2: MNHNS and SASEGT. The V end was cut by 9 bases, the J end by 3 bases, with 12 bases between. The CDR3 consists of 12 residues. In nucleotides, the CDR3 is TGTGCCAGAGCCCACGGGGGCTACGAGCAGTACTTC. Translated, it gives CARAHGGYEQYF.

The table lists this clonotype with a few counts. The chain recombines TRBV7-2 with TRBJ2-5, with 8 bases that match TRBD1. In germline, CDR1 is SGHTA, CDR2 FQGNSA. J was trimmed by 0 bases and V by 2 bases; bases with no gene match: 8. The CDR3 has 17 residues. The CDR3 here is CASSLLPDRVNQETQYF. The DNA for the CDR3 is TGTGCCAGCAGCTTACTACCGGACAGGGTCAACCAAGAGACCCAGTACTTC.

This clonotype occurred many times. The chain joins TRBV30 to TRBJ1-2; D gene ambiguous. The CDR3 totals 13 residues. V lost 2 bases to trimming and J lost 4 bases, with 11 bases between them. CDR1 GTSNPN and CDR2 SVGIG come from the germline V gene (reference sequence). The CDR3 DNA is TGTGCCTGGAGTTACCAACACCTCTATGGCTACACCTTC. As protein: CAWSYQHLYGYTF.